The present TCR beta chain was sequenced within a study of T-cell reconstitution after alpha-beta-depleted transplantation in children. Germline V gene data show CDR1 as SGHRS and CDR2 as YFSETQ. V lost 4 bases, J lost 0 bases, and 8 bases stayed unmatched. This CDR3 has 18 residues. For TCRbeta, the library was prepared with unique molecular identifiers. TCRdb ran MiXCR on the PCR reads and lists one entry per CDR3 protein. The sample has approximately 1,000,000 distinct CDR3 sequences, about 29% seen once. Sequences were derived from PBMCs, mostly from graft donor cells, sampled 360 days after TCRalphabeta/CD19-depleted stem cell transplant. The sequence was collected from a boy under two years old who had a stem cell transplant for SCID, so the T cells may come from the graft donor. V and J are TRBV5-1 and TRBJ2-7; 15 bases line up with TRBD2. Here the CDR3 reads CASSRGTSGGQSSYEQYF. The CDR3, as DNA: TGCGCCAGCAGCCGTGGGACTAGCGGGGGGCAGTCCTCCTACGAGCAGTACTTC.